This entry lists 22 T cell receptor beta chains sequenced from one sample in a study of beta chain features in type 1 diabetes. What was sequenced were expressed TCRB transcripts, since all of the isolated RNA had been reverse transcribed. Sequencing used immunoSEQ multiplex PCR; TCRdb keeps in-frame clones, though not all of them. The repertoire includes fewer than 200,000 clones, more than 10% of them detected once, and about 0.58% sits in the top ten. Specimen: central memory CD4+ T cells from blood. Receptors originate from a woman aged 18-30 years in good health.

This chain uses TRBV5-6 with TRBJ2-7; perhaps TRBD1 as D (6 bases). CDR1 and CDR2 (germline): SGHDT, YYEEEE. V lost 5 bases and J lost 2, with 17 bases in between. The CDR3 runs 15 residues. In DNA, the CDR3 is TGTGCCAGCAGACCTCCCGGGACATTCGCCTACGAGCAGTACTTC. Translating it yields CASRPPGTFAYEQYF.

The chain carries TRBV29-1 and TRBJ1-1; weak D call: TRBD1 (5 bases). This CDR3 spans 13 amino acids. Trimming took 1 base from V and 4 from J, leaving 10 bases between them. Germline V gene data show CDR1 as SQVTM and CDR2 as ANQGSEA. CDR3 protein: CSVEGRDATEAFF. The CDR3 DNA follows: TGCAGCGTTGAAGGCAGGGATGCCACTGAAGCTTTCTTT. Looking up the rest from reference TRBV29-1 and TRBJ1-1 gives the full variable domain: SAVISQKPSRDICQRGTSLTIQCQVDSQVTMMFWYRQQPGQSLTLIATANQGSEATYESGFVIDKFPISRPNLTFSTLTVSNMSPEDSSIYLCSVEGRDATEAFFGQGTRLTVV.

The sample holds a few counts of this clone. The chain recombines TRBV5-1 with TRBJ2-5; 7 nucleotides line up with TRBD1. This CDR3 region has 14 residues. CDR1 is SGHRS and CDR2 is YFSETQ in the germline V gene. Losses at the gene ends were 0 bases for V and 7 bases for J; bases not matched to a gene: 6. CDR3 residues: CASSLETGRATQYF. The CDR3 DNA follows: TGCGCCAGCAGCTTGGAGACAGGGAGAGCGACCCAGTACTTC.

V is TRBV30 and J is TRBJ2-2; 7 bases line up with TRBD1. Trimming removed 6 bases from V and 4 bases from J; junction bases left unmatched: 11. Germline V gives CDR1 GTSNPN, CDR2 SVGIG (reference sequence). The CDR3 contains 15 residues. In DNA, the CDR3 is TGTGCCTGTTCGACAGGGCGCTCCCCCACCGGGGAGCTGTTTTTT. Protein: CACSTGRSPTGELFF.

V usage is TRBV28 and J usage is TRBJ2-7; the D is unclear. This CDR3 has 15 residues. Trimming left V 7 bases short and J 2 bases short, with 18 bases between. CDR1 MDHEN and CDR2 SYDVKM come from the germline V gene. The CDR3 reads CASTVQLGRTYEQYF. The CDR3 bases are TGTGCCAGCACCGTTCAGCTCGGCAGGACCTACGAGCAGTACTTC.

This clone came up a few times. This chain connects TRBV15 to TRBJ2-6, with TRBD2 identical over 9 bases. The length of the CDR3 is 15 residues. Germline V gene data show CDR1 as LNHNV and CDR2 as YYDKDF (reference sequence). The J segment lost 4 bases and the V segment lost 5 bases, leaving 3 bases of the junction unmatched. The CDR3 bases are TGTGCCACCAGCCTAGGGACTAGCGGGGCCAACGTCCTGACTTTC. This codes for CATSLGTSGANVLTF. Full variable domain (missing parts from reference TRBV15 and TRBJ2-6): DAMVIQNPRYQVTQFGKPVTLSCSQTLNHNVMYWYQQKSSQAPKLLFHYYDKDFNNEADTPDNFQSRRPNTSFCFLDIRSPGLGDTAMYLCATSLGTSGANVLTFGAGSRLTVL.

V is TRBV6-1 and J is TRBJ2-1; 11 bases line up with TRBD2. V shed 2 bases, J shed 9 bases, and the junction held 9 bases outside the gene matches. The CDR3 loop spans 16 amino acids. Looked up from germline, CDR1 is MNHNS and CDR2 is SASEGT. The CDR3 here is CASSELTSGSIGEQFF. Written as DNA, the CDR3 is TGTGCCAGCAGTGAATTAACTAGCGGGAGTATCGGTGAGCAGTTCTTC.

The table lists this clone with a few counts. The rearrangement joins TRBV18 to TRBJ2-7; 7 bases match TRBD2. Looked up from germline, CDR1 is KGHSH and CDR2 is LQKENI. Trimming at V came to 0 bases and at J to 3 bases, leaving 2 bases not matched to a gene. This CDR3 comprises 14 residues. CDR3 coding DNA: TGTGCCAGCTCACCACCGGGGGGGGTCTACGAGCAGTACTTC. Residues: CASSPPGGVYEQYF.

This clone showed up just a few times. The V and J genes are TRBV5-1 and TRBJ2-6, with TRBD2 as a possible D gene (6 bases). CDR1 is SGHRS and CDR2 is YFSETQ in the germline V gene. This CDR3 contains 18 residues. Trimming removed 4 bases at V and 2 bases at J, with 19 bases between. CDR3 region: CASSPHRGKEPGANVLTF. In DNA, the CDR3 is TGCGCCAGCAGCCCTCATCGGGGGAAAGAGCCTGGGGCCAACGTCCTGACTTTC.

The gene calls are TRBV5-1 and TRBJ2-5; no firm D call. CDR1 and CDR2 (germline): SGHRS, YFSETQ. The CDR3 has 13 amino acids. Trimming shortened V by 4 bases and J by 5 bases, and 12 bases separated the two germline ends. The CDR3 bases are TGCGCCAGCAGCCTTAATCAGAGGGAGACCCAGTACTTC. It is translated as CASSLNQRETQYF.

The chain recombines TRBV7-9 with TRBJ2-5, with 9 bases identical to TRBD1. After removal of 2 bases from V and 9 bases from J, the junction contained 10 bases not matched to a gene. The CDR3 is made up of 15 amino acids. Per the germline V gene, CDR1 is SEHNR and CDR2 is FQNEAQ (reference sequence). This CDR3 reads CASSLRGTGFGAQYF. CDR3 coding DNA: TGTGCCAGCAGCTTAAGAGGGACAGGGTTCGGGGCCCAGTACTTC.

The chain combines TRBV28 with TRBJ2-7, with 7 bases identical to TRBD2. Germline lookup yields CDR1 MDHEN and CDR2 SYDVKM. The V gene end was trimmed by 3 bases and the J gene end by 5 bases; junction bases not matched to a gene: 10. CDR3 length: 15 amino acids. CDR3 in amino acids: CASSFPGGRRDEQYF. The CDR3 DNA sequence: TGTGCCAGCAGTTTTCCGGGCGGGAGAAGGGACGAGCAGTACTTC.

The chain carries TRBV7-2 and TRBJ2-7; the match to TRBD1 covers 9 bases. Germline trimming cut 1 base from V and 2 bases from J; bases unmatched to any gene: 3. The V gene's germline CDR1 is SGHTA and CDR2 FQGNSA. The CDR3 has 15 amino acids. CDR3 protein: CASSLGGQGTYEQYF. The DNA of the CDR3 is TGTGCCAGCAGCTTAGGGGGACAGGGAACCTACGAGCAGTACTTC.

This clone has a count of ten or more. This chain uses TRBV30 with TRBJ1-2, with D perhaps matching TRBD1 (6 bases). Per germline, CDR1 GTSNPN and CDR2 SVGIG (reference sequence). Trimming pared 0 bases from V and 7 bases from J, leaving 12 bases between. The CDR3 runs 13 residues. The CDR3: CAWSVAQGVGYTF. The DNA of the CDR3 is TGTGCCTGGAGTGTAGCACAGGGAGTTGGCTACACCTTC.

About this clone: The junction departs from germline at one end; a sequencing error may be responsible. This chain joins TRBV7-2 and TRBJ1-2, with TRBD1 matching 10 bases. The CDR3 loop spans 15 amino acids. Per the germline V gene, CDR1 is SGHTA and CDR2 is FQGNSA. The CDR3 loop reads CASRLGGGQGYGYTF. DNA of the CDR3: TGTGCCAGCAGATTAGGGGGGGGACAGGGGTATGGCTACACCTTC.

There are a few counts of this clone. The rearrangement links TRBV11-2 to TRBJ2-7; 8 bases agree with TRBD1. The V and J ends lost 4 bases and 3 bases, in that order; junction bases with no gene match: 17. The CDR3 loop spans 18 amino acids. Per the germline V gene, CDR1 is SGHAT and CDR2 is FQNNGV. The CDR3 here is CASSSLGGPGQANYEQYF. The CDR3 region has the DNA TGTGCCAGCAGCTCACTCGGGGGACCGGGACAGGCGAACTACGAGCAGTACTTC.

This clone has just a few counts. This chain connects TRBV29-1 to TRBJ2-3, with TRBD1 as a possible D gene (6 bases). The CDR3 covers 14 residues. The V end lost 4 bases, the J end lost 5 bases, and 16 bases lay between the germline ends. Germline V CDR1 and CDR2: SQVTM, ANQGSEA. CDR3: CSVGGLQGLDTQYF. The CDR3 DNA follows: TGCAGCGTTGGGGGTCTACAGGGTTTAGATACGCAGTATTTT.

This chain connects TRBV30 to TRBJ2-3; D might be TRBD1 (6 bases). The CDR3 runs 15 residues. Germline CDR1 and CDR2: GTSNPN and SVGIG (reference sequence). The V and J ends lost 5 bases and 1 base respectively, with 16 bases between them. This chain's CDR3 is CAWGRRSGGTDTQYF. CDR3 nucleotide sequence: TGTGCCTGGGGGCGAAGGTCAGGGGGCACAGATACGCAGTATTTT.

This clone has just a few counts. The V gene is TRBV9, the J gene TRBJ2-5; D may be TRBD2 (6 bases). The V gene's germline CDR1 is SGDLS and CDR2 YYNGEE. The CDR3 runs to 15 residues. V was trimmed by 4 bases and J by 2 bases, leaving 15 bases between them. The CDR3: CASSLRDSRQETQYF. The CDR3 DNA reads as TGTGCCAGCAGCCTCCGGGACTCTCGGCAAGAGACCCAGTACTTC.

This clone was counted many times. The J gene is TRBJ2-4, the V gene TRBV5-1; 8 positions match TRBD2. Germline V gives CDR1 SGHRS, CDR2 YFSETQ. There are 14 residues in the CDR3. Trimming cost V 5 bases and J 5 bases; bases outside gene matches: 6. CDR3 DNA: TGCGCCAGCAGAACGGGAGGGCCGGAAAACATTCAGTACTTC. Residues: CASRTGGPENIQYF.

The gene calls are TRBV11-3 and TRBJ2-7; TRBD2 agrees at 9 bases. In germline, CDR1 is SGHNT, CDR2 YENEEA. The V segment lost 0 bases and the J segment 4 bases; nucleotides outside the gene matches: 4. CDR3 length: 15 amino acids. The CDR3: CASSLEASGKYEQYF. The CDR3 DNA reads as TGTGCCAGCAGCTTAGAAGCTAGCGGGAAATACGAGCAGTACTTC.

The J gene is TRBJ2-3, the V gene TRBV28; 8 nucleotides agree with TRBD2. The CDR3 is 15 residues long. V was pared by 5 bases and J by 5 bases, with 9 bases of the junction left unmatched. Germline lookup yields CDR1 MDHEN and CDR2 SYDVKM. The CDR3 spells CASSPSPGLGDTQYF. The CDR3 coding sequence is TGTGCCAGCAGTCCTTCGCCGGGACTAGGAGATACGCAGTATTTT.